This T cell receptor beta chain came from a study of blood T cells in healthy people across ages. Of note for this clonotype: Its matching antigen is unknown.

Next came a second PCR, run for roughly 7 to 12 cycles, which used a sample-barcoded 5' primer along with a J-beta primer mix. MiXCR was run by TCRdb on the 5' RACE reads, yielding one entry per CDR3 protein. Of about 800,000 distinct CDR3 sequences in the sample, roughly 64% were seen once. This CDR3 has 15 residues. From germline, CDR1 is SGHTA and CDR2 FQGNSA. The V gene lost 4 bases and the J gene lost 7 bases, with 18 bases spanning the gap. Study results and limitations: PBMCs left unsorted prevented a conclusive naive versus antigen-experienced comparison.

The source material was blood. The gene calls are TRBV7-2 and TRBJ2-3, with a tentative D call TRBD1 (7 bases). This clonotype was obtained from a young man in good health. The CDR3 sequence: CASSSGDSDWYTQYF. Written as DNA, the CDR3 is TGTGCCAGCAGCTCGGGGGACAGCGATTGGTATACGCAGTATTTT.